The 18 T cell receptor beta chains given below trace back to one sample, sequenced in a study of blood T cell dynamics during melanoma immunotherapy. Measured with immunoSEQ multiplex PCR; TCRdb has only the in-frame clones, and not every one. Among thousands of clones, around 82% were seen once, and the ten largest hold 10%. Regarding time point: week 3, after first cycle of checkpoint inhibitor. The sequencing here drew on blood, taken from a patient treated with checkpoint blockade. Receptors originate from a human donor with melanoma.

This chain uses TRBV6-1 with TRBJ1-5; no definite D call. Germline-derived CDR1 and CDR2 are MNHNS and SASEGT. V was trimmed by 4 bases and J by 6 bases, leaving 7 bases between them. The length of the CDR3 is 12 residues. The chain's CDR3 is CASSATPQPQHF. The CDR3 region has the DNA TGTGCCAGCAGTGCAACCCCTCAGCCCCAGCATTTT.

The V gene is TRBV5-6, the J gene TRBJ2-7; D is possibly TRBD1 (6 bases). Germline V lookup: CDR1 SGHDT, CDR2 YYEEEE. V was clipped by 1 base and J by 4 bases, with 9 bases between them. The CDR3 length is 13 residues. CDR3 DNA: TGTGCCAGCAGCTTGCAGGACAGTTACGAGCAGTACTTC. Protein: CASSLQDSYEQYF.

The chain joins TRBV6-6 to TRBJ1-4, with 7 positions matching TRBD1. Losses at the gene ends were 6 bases for V and 3 bases for J; bases not matched to a gene: 7. This CDR3 has 15 residues. Germline lookup yields CDR1 MNHNY and CDR2 SVGAGI (reference sequence). Written as DNA, the CDR3 is TGTGCCAGCAGGATACAGGGGACAGCTAATGAAAAACTGTTTTTT. Amino acids: CASRIQGTANEKLFF.

This chain joins TRBV27 and TRBJ2-7; D unclear. The CDR3 contains 10 residues. Trimming left V 8 bases short and J 4 bases short, with 6 bases between. The germline gives CDR1 MNHEY, CDR2 SMNVEV (reference sequence). The CDR3 reads CASLPYEQYF. CDR3 in DNA: TGTGCCAGCCTCCCATACGAGCAGTACTTC.

The genes are TRBV29-1 and TRBJ2-7; 10 bases match TRBD1. The germline gives CDR1 SQVTM, CDR2 ANQGSEA. The CDR3 consists of 14 residues. With V trimmed by 5 bases and J by 4 bases, 8 bases remained unmatched. The CDR3 DNA is TGCAGCGTTACACGGGACAGGGGAAGATACGAGCAGTACTTC. Encoded protein: CSVTRDRGRYEQYF.

The CDR3, as DNA: TGTGCCAGTAGTAACACAGGGGGCCTTGGCCAGCCCCAGCATTTT. It yields the protein CASSNTGGLGQPQHF. This chain uses TRBV19 with TRBJ1-5; TRBD1 matches at 9 bases. The CDR3 extends over 15 amino acids. After removal of 4 bases from V and 7 bases from J, the junction contained 8 bases not matched to a gene. Germline CDR1 reads LNHDA; CDR2 reads SQIVND (reference sequence).

This clone was recorded once. This chain links TRBV28 with TRBJ2-7; TRBD1 or TRBD2 may be the D gene (5 bases each). CDR3 length: 13 residues. CDR1 MDHEN and CDR2 SYDVKM come from the germline V gene. Trimming shortened V by 6 bases and J by 2 bases, and 11 bases separated the two germline ends. This chain's CDR3 is CASRGDPAYEQYF. CDR3 nucleotides: TGTGCCAGCAGGGGGGACCCAGCCTACGAGCAGTACTTC.

The rearrangement uses TRBV5-1 and TRBJ1-2, with 7 bases aligning to TRBD1. Germline V gene data show CDR1 as SGHRS and CDR2 as YFSETQ. Losses at the gene ends were 1 base for V and 8 bases for J; bases not matched to a gene: 5. This CDR3 has 13 residues. This CDR3 is CASSLQGGLGYTF. DNA of the CDR3: TGCGCCAGCAGCTTGCAGGGGGGTTTAGGCTACACCTTC.

This clone was seen a few times. In DNA form, the CDR3 reads TGTGCCATCACTCAGGACAGGGTAAACGAGCAGTACTTC. Its translation: CAITQDRVNEQYF. The rearrangement uses TRBV10-3 and TRBJ2-7; 8 positions match TRBD1. The trim removed 7 bases at V and 5 bases at J, leaving 7 bases unmatched. The CDR3 length is 13 residues. In germline, CDR1 is ENHRY, CDR2 SYGVKD.

The V gene is TRBV11-2, the J gene TRBJ1-2, with D unresolved. V dropped 0 bases and J dropped 5 bases, with 7 bases sitting between them. CDR1 and CDR2 (germline): SGHAT, FQNNGV. There are 13 residues in the CDR3. CDR3 coding DNA: TGTGCCAGCAGCTTAGATCAGCGGTATGGCTACACCTTC. Translated: CASSLDQRYGYTF. The full variable domain, its missing parts supplied by reference TRBV11-2 and TRBJ1-2, is EAGVAQSPRYKIIEKRQSVAFWCNPISGHATLYWYQQILGQGPKLLIQFQNNGVVDDSQLPKDRFSAERLKGVDSTLKIQPAKLEDSAVYLCASSLDQRYGYTFGSGTRLTVV.

V is TRBV5-1 and J is TRBJ2-7; the D gene is possibly TRBD1 (5 bases). Germline CDR1 is SGHRS and CDR2 is YFSETQ. The CDR3 extends over 15 amino acids. Trimming took 0 bases from V and 0 from J, leaving 10 bases between them. The CDR3 nucleotides are TGCGCCAGCAGCTTGGGGGGCGCCGTCTCCTACGAGCAGTACTTC. Residues: CASSLGGAVSYEQYF.

J is TRBJ1-1 and V is TRBV5-1; 11 positions match TRBD1. The germline V gene encodes CDR1 SGHRS and CDR2 YFSETQ. This CDR3 spans 13 amino acids. With V trimmed by 7 bases and J by 4 bases, 3 bases remained unmatched. Written as DNA, the CDR3 is TGCGCCAGCGGACAGGGGGCGAGCACTGAAGCTTTCTTT. The encoded protein is CASGQGASTEAFF.

The chain carries TRBV29-1 and TRBJ2-5; D is possibly TRBD1 (5 bases). CDR3 size: 13 residues. With 3 bases removed from V and 3 bases from J, the gap between germline ends came to 11 bases. Germline CDR1 and CDR2: SQVTM and ANQGSEA. The CDR3 nucleotides are TGCAGCGTTGATTGGACAAAAGAAGAGACCCAGTACTTC. Protein product: CSVDWTKEETQYF.

The chain recombines TRBV7-8 with TRBJ2-7; D ambiguous. The ends were cut back, 4 bases at V and 7 bases at J, with 17 bases in the middle. Germline CDR1 reads SGHVS; CDR2 reads FQNEAQ. The CDR3 has 14 amino acids. The CDR3: CASSSSGLVGEQYF. For the CDR3, the DNA is TGTGCCAGCAGCTCTTCGGGTCTAGTGGGGGAGCAGTACTTC.

V is TRBV7-9 and J is TRBJ2-7; 10 bases agree with TRBD1. V lost 5 bases to trimming and J lost 7 bases; unmatched junction nucleotides: 8. Per the germline V gene, CDR1 is SEHNR and CDR2 is FQNEAQ (reference sequence). The CDR3 length is 14 residues. In DNA, the CDR3 is TGTGCCAGCAGCAAAGACAGGGGGCAGGGAGAGCAGTACTTC. Translating it yields CASSKDRGQGEQYF.

This clone occurred a few times. The chain uses TRBV9 and TRBJ1-3, with TRBD1 matching over 9 bases. This CDR3 is built from 16 residues. The germline V gene encodes CDR1 SGDLS and CDR2 YYNGEE. Trimming at V came to 3 bases and at J to 1 base, leaving 5 bases not matched to a gene. CDR3 in DNA: TGTGCCAGCAGCGCCTCGGGGACAGGGTCTGGAAACACCATATATTTT. Its translation: CASSASGTGSGNTIYF.

The V gene is TRBV28, the J gene TRBJ1-2; D may be TRBD1 (5 bases). This CDR3 is built from 13 residues. The V end lost 7 bases, the J end lost 8 bases, and 17 bases lay between the germline ends. The V gene's germline CDR1 is MDHEN and CDR2 SYDVKM. The CDR3 DNA follows: TGTGCCAGCACCTCGCTCGGGGGGGAAGGCTACACCTTC. Protein product: CASTSLGGEGYTF.

CDR3 bases: TGTGCCAGCAGCTTAGCGGCGGGGTATCAGCCCCAGCATTTT. The encoded protein is CASSLAAGYQPQHF. The chain combines TRBV7-9 with TRBJ1-5; the D is unclear. The CDR3 totals 14 residues. Germline V gives CDR1 SEHNR, CDR2 FQNEAQ (reference sequence). V lost 0 bases, J lost 5 bases, and 8 bases lay in between.